The 9 T cell receptor beta chains given below trace back to one sample, sequenced in a study of T cell clusters in autoimmune cytopenias. One tube held mixed TRB-A and TRB-B primer pools for touch-down PCR. TCRdb reanalyzed the multiplex PCR reads and collapses them to one entry per CDR3 protein, without DNA. The specimen's table records some 4,900 distinct CDR3 sequences. Some 34,000 genome equivalents of blood DNA were amplified for TRB. These same records also appear under a second study, on T cell repertoires in aging, cancer and after chemotherapy.

The sample taken for sequencing was peripheral blood. The source is a human donor with chronic lymphocytic leukemia. The donor label of this sample is uncertain.

The J gene is TRBJ1-4, the V gene TRBV18; checking the TCRdb D call of TRBD1 is not possible without DNA. The CDR3 sequence is 14 residues long. CDR1 and CDR2 from the germline V gene are KGHSH and LQKENI. CDR3 in amino acids: CASSLGQTNEKLFF.

V is TRBV13 and J is TRBJ1-1. Germline V gene lookup returns CDR1 PRHDT and CDR2 FYEKMQ (reference sequence). This CDR3 spans 15 amino acids. The CDR3 loop is CASDPAGTYDTEAFF.

Judged by frequency, this clonotype is medium-sized (0.01 to 0.1%). This rearrangement joins TRBV19 to TRBJ1-2; the TCRdb D gene call, TRBD1, has no DNA to confirm it. The CDR3 consists of 12 residues. Germline-derived CDR1 and CDR2 are LNHDA and SQIVND (reference sequence). CDR3 region: CASSMGEVRYTF.

The chain is built from TRBV18 and TRBJ2-4; TCRdb selects TRBD2, and the lack of DNA leaves this call unchecked. This CDR3 region has 16 residues. Germline assignment: CDR1 KGHSH and CDR2 LQKENI. This CDR3 reads CASSPPTTAPGGIQYF.

The chain links TRBV19 to TRBJ1-1; TCRdb names TRBD1, which stays unverified in the absence of DNA. CDR1 is LNHDA, CDR2 SQIVND, per germline (reference sequence). The length of the CDR3 is 16 residues. The CDR3 spells CASSILAPGDRTEAFF.

The CDR3 here is CASRTPGVGSYNEQFF. V is TRBV6-5 and J is TRBJ2-1; TCRdb's D call of TRBD2 is untestable without DNA. There are 16 residues in the CDR3. CDR1 and CDR2 (germline): MNHEY, SVGAGI.

Judged by frequency, this clonotype is medium-sized. This rearrangement joins TRBV11-3 to TRBJ2-7; TCRdb reports TRBD2, a call that lacks DNA to check it against. This CDR3 has 19 residues. Germline V gene sequence: CDR1 SGHNT, CDR2 YENEEA. The CDR3 is CASSRRVLAGGTSSYEQYF.

The genes are TRBV11-3 and TRBJ2-3; TCRdb indicates TRBD1, and absent DNA this call remains unverified. This CDR3 is 14 amino acids long. The V gene's germline CDR1 is SGHNT and CDR2 YENEEA. Here the CDR3 reads CASAPDPAAVTQYF.

This clonotype is classed as medium-sized by frequency. This CDR3 is CASGNRGAKNIQYF. The J gene is TRBJ2-4, the V gene TRBV19; TCRdb lists TRBD1, though no DNA is available to test this call. Germline V gene lookup returns CDR1 LNHDA and CDR2 SQIVND (reference sequence). The CDR3 is 14 amino acids.